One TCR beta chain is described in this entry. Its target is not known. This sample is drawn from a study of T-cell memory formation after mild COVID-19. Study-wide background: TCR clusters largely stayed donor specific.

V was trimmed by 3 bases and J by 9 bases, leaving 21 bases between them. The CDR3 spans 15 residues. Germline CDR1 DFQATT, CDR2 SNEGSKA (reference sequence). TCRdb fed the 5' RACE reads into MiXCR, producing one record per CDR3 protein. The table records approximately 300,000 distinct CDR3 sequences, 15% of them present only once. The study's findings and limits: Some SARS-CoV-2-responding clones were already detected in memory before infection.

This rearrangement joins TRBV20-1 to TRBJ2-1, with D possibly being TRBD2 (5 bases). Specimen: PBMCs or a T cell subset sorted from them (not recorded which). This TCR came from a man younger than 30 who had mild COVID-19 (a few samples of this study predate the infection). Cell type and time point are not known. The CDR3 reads CSASSQLELGSEQFF. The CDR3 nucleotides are TGCAGTGCTAGTAGCCAGTTGGAGCTAGGGAGTGAGCAGTTCTTC.